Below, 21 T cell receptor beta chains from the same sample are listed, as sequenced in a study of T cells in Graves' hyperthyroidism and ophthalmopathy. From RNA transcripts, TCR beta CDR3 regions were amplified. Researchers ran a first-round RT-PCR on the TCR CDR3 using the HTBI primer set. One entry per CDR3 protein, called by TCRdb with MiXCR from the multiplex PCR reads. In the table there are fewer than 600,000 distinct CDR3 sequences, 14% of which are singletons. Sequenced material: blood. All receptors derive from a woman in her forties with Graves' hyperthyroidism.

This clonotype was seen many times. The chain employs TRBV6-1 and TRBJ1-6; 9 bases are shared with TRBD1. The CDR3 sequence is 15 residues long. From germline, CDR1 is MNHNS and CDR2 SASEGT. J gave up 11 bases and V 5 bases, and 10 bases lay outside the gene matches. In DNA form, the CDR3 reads TGTGCCAGCAGTTCCGCCGGGACAGGGAAGACACCCCTCCACTTT. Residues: CASSSAGTGKTPLHF.

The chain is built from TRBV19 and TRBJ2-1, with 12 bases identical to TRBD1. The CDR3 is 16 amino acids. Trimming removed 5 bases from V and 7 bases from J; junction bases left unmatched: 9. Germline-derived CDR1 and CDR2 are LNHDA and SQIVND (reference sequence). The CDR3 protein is CASSAPGQGAQNEQFF. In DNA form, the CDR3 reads TGTGCCAGTAGTGCACCGGGACAGGGGGCGCAAAATGAGCAGTTCTTC. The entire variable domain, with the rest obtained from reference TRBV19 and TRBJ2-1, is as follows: DGGITQSPKYLFRKEGQNVTLSCEQNLNHDAMYWYRQDPGQGLRLIYYSQIVNDFQKGDIAEGYSVSREKKESFPLTVTSAQKNPTAFYLCASSAPGQGAQNEQFFGPGTRLTVL.

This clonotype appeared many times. The CDR3 DNA sequence: TGTGCCAGCAGTTTAGAGGGGTGGAATGAGCAGTTCTTC. As protein: CASSLEGWNEQFF. The chain uses TRBV28 and TRBJ2-1, with D perhaps matching TRBD1 or TRBD2 (5 bases each). Deletions cut 2 bases from V and 7 bases from J, with 9 bases between. Germline loops: CDR1 MDHEN, CDR2 SYDVKM. The CDR3 spans 13 residues.

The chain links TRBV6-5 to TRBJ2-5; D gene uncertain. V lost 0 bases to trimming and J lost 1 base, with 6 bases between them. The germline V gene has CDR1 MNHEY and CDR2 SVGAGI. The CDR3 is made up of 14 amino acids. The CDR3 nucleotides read TGTGCCAGCAGTTACTCACTTCTCCAAGAGACCCAGTACTTC. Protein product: CASSYSLLQETQYF.

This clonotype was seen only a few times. The CDR3 sequence: CASSFTTGNTGELFF. The CDR3 DNA reads TGTGCCAGCAGCTTCACCACAGGGAACACCGGGGAGCTGTTTTTT. This sequence joins TRBV7-2 and TRBJ2-2; D perhaps matches TRBD1 (5 bases). Trimming left V 3 bases short and J 1 base short, with 9 bases between. Germline CDR1 and CDR2: SGHTA and FQGNSA. The CDR3 spans 15 residues.

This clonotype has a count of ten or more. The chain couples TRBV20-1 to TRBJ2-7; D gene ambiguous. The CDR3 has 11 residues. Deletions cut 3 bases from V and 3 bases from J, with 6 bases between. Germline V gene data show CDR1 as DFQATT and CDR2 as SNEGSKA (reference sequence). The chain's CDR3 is CSARSGYEQYF. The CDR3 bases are TGCAGTGCTAGGTCTGGCTACGAGCAGTACTTC.

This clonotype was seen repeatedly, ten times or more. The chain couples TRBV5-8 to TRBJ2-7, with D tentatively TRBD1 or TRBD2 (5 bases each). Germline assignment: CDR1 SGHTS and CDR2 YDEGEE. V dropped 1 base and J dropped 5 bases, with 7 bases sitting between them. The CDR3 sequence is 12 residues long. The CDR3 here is CASSLRGDEQYF. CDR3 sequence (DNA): TGTGCCAGCAGCTTGCGGGGCGACGAGCAGTACTTC.

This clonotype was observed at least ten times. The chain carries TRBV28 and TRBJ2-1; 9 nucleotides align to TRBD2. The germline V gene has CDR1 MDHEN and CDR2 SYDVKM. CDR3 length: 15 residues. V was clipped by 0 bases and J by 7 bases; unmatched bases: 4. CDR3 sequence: CASSLWSSGSNEQFF. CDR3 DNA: TGTGCCAGCAGTTTATGGAGTAGCGGGAGTAATGAGCAGTTCTTC.

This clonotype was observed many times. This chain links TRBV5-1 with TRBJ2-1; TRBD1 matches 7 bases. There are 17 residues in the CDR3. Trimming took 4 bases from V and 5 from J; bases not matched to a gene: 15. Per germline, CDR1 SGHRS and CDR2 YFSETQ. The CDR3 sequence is CASSPLNRGWTDNEQFF. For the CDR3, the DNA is TGCGCCAGCAGCCCATTGAACAGGGGATGGACTGACAATGAGCAGTTCTTC.

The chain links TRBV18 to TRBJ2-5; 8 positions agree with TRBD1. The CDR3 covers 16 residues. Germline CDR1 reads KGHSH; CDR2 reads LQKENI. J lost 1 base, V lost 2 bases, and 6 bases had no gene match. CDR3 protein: CASSPRTGKLQETQYF. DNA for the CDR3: TGTGCCAGCTCACCAAGGACAGGGAAACTCCAAGAGACCCAGTACTTC. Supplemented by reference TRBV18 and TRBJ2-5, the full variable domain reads NAGVMQNPRHLVRRRGQEARLRCSPMKGHSHVYWYRQLPEEGLKFMVYLQKENIIDESGMPKERFSAEFPKEGPSILRIQQVVRGDSAAYFCASSPRTGKLQETQYFGPGTRLLVL.

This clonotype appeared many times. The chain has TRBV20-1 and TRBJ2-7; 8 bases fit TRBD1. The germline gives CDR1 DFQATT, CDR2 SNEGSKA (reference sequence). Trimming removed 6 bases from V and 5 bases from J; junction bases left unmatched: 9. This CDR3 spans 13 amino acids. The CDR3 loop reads CSAKGQAVHEQYF. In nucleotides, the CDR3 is TGCAGTGCGAAGGGACAGGCGGTCCACGAGCAGTACTTC.

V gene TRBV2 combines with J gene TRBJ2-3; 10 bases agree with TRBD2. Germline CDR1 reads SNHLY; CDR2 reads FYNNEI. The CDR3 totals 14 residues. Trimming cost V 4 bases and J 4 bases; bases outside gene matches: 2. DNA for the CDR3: TGTGCCAGCAGTGCCAGCGGGGGGGCAGATACGCAGTATTTT. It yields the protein CASSASGGADTQYF.

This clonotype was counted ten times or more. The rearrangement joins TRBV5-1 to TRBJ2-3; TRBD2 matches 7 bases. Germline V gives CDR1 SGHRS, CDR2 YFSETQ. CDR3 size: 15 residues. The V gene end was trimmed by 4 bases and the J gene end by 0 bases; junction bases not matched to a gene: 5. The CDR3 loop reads CASSLSGTSTDTQYF. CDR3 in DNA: TGCGCCAGCAGCCTAAGCGGGACTAGCACAGATACGCAGTATTTT.

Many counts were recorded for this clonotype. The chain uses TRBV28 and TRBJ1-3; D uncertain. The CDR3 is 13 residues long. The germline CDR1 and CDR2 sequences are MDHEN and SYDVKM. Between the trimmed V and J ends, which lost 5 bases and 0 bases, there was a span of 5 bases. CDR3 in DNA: TGTGCCAGCAGTCCAGCCTCTGGAAACACCATATATTTT. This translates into CASSPASGNTIYF.

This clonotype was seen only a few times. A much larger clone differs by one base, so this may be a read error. CDR3 loop: CASKQGNTEAFF. For the CDR3, the DNA is TGTGCCAGCAAACAGGGGAACACTGAAGCTTTCTTT. The chain couples TRBV28 to TRBJ1-1; D possibly corresponds to TRBD1 (6 bases). V was pared by 7 bases and J by 1 base, with 7 bases between. Per germline, CDR1 MDHEN and CDR2 SYDVKM. The CDR3 extends over 12 amino acids.

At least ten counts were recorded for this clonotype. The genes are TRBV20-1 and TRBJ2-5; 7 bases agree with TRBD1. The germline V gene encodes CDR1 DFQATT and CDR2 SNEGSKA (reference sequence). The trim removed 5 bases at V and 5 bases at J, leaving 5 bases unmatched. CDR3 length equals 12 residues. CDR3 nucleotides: TGCAGTGCTTTAGGGGGCGCGGAGACCCAGTACTTC. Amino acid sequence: CSALGGAETQYF.

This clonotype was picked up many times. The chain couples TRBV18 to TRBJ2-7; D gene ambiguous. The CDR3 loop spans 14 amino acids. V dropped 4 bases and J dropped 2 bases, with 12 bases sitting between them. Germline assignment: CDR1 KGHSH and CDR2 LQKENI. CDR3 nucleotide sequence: TGTGCCAGCTCACTGACTGGGCAGGCCTACGAGCAGTACTTC. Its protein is CASSLTGQAYEQYF.

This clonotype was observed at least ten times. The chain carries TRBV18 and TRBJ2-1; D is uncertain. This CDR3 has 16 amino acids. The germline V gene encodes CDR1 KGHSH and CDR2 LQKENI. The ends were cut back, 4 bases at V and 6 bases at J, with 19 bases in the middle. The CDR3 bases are TGTGCCAGCTCACAAGGCGCTGGTTTAGCTGGCAATGAGCAGTTCTTC. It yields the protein CASSQGAGLAGNEQFF.

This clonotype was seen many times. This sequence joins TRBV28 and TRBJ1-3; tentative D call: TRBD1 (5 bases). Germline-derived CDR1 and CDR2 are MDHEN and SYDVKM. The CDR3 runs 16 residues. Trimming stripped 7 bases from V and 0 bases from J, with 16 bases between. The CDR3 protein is CASTADSLYSGNTIYF. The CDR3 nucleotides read TGTGCCAGCACCGCAGACAGCCTCTACTCTGGAAACACCATATATTTT.

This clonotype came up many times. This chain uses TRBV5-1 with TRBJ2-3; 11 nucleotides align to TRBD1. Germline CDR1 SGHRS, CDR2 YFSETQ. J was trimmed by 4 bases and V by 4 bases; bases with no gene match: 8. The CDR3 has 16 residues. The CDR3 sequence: CASSRSGTGGPDTQYF. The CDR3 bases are TGCGCCAGCAGCAGGTCCGGGACAGGGGGTCCAGATACGCAGTATTTT. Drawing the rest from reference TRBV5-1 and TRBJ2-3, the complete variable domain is KAGVTQTPRYLIKTRGQQVTLSCSPISGHRSVSWYQQTPGQGLQFLFEYFSETQRNKGNFPGRFSGRQFSNSRSEMNVSTLELGDSALYLCASSRSGTGGPDTQYFGPGTRLTVL.

The CDR3 DNA is TGTGCCAGCAGGCCTCAGGGGGCGCGTTCTGAAAAACTGTTTTTT. It yields the protein CASRPQGARSEKLFF. The chain recombines TRBV27 with TRBJ1-4, with 8 bases aligning to TRBD1. Per the germline V gene, CDR1 is MNHEY and CDR2 is SMNVEV (reference sequence). J lost 7 bases, V lost 6 bases, and 10 bases had no gene match. The CDR3 has 15 residues.